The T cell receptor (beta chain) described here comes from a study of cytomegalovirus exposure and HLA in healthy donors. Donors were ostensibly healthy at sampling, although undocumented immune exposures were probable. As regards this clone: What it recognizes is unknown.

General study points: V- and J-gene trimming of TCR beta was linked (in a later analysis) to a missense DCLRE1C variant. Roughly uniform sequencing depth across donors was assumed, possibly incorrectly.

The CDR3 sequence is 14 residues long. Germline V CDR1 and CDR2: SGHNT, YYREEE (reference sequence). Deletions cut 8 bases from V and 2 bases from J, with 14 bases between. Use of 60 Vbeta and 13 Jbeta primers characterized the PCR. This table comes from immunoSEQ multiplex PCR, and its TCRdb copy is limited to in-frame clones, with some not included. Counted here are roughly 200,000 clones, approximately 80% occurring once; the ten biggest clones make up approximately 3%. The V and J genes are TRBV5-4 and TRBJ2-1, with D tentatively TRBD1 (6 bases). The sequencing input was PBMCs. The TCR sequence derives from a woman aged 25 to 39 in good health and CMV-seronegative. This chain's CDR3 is CASTWTAPYNEQFF. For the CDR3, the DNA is TGTGCCAGTACATGGACAGCCCCCTACAATGAGCAGTTCTTC. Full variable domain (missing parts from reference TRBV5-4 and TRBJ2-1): ETGVTQSPTHLIKTRGQQVTLRCSSQSGHNTVSWYQQALGQGPQFIFQYYREEENGRGNFPPRFSGLQFPNYSSELNVNALELDDSALYLCASTWTAPYNEQFFGPGTRLTVL.